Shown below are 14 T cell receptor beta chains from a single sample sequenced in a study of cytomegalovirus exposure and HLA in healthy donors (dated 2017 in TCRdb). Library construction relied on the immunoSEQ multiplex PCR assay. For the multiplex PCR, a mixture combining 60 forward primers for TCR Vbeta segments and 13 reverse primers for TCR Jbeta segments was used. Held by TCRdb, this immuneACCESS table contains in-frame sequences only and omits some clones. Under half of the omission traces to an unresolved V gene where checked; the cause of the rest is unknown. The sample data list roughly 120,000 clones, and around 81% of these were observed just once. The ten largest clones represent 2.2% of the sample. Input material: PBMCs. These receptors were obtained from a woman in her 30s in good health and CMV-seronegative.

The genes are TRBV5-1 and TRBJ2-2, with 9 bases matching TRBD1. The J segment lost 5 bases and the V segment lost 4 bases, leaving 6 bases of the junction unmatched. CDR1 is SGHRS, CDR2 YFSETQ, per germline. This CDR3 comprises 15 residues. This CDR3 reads CASSVGTGRTGELFF. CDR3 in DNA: TGCGCCAGCAGCGTGGGGACAGGGCGGACCGGGGAGCTGTTTTTT.

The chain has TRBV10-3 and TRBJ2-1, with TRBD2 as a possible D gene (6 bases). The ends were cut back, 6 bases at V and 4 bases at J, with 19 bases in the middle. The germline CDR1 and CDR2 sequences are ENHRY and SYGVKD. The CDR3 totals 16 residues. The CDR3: CAIRGRGLPEYNEQFF. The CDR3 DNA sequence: TGTGCCATCAGGGGACGGGGACTCCCAGAATACAATGAGCAGTTCTTC.

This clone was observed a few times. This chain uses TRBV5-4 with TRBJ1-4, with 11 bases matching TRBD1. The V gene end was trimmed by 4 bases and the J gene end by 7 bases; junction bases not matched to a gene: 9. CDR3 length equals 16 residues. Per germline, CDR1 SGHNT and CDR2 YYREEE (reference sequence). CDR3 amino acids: CASSQSGQGGIEKLFF. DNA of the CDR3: TGTGCCAGCAGCCAATCGGGACAGGGGGGGATTGAAAAACTGTTTTTT.

CDR3 sequence reads: CASSLHRGASYNEQFF. The CDR3 coding sequence is TGTGCCAGCAGTTTACATCGTGGAGCCTCCTACAATGAGCAGTTCTTC. V gene TRBV27 combines with J gene TRBJ2-1, with D hard to call. The CDR3 has 16 amino acids. Trimming removed 2 bases at V and 0 bases at J, with 11 bases between. Germline CDR1 and CDR2: MNHEY and SMNVEV (reference sequence).

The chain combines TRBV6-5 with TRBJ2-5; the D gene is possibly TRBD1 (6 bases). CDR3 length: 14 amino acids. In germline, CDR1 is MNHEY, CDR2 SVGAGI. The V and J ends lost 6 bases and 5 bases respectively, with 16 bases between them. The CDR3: CASSLRGQWETQYF. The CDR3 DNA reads TGTGCCAGCAGCTTACGAGGACAGTGGGAGACCCAGTACTTC.

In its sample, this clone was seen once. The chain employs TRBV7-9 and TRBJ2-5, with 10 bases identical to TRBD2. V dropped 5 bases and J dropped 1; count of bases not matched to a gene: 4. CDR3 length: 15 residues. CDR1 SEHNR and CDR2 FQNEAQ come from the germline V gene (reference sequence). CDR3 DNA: TGTGCCAGCAGCATTCGGACTAGCGGCCAAGAGACCCAGTACTTC. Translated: CASSIRTSGQETQYF. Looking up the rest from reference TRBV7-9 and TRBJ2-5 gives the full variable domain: DTGVSQNPRHKITKRGQNVTFRCDPISEHNRLYWYRQTLGQGPEFLTYFQNEAQLEKSRLLSDRFSAERPKGSFSTLEIQRTEQGDSAMYLCASSIRTSGQETQYFGPGTRLLVL.

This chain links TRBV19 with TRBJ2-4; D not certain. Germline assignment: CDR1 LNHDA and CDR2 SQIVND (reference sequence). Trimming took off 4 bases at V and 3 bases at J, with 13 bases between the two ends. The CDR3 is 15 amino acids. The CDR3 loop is CASSTYTRGKNIQYF. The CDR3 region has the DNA TGTGCCAGTAGTACATATACACGTGGCAAAAACATTCAGTACTTC.

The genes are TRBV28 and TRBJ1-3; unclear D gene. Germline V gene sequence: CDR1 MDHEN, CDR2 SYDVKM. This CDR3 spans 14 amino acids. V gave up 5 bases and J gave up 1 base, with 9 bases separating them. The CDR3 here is CASSLPGSGNTIYF. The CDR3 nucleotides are TGTGCCAGCAGTCTCCCCGGTTCTGGAAACACCATATATTTT.

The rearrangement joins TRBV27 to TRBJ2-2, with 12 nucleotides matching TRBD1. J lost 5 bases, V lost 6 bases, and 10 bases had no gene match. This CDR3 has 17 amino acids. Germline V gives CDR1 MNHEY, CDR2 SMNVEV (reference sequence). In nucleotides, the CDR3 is TGTGCCAGCAGCCCCCGACCGGGACAGGGGGCAACCGGGGAGCTGTTTTTT. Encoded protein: CASSPRPGQGATGELFF.

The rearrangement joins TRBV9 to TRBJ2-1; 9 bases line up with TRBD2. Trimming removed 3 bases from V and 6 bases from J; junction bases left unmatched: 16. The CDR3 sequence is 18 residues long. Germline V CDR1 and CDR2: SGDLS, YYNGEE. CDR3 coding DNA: TGTGCCAGCAGCGCCTATCCAGGGACTAGCAGGGGAAGCAATGAGCAGTTCTTC. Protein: CASSAYPGTSRGSNEQFF.

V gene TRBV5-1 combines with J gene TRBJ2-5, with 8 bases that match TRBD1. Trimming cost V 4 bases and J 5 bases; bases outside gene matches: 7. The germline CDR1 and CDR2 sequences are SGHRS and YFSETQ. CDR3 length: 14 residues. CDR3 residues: CASSARQGTETQYF. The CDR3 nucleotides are TGCGCCAGCAGCGCGAGACAGGGGACGGAGACCCAGTACTTC.

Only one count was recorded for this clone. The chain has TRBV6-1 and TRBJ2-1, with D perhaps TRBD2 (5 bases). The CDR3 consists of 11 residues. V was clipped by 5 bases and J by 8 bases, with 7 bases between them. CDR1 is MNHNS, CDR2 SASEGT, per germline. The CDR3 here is CASSPGDEQFF. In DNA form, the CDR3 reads TGTGCCAGCAGTCCCGGGGATGAGCAGTTCTTC.

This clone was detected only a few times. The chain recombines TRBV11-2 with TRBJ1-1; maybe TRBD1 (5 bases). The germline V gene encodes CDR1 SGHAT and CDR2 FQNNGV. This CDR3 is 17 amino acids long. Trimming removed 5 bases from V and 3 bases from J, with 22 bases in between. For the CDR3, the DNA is TGTGCCAGCAGCATTAGCTCCGCAGGGAATTTGGACACTGAAGCTTTCTTT. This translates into CASSISSAGNLDTEAFF.

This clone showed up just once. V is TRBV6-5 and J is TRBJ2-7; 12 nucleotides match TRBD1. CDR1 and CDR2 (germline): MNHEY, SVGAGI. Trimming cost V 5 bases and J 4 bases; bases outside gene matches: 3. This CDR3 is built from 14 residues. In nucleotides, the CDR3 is TGTGCCAGCAGTGGGACAGGGGGCATTTACGAGCAGTACTTC. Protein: CASSGTGGIYEQYF.